This T cell receptor beta chain was captured in a study of cytomegalovirus exposure and HLA in healthy donors. Overall study context: Early on, a data release was issued that held 80 million or so unique TCRs from HLA-typed donors. Among some 400 genotyped donors, about 85% fell in the Caucasian-associated ancestry cluster. Study observations and caveats: In a later analysis, TCR beta V- and J-gene trimming showed a link to a missense DCLRE1C variant. Reports indicate that TCR beta sequences accurately predicted the HLA-A and HLA-B alleles of most subjects.

The PCR made use of 60 Vbeta and 13 Jbeta primers. Method: immunoSEQ multiplex PCR; TCRdb's copy keeps in-frame clones and lacks some. Here the sample table reports around 100,000 clones. The CDR3 covers 15 residues. Per the germline V gene, CDR1 is ENHRY and CDR2 is SYGVKD. V was pared by 8 bases and J by 0 bases, with 4 bases of the junction left unmatched. Remarks on this clone: Its specificity is unknown.

The rearrangement links TRBV10-3 to TRBJ2-2, with 9 bases identical to TRBD2. The clonotype was recovered from a man aged 40-50 years in good health and CMV-seronegative. Sample: PBMCs. The CDR3 coding sequence is TGTGCCATCGCATCTAGCGGGACGAACACCGGGGAGCTGTTTTTT. Its translation is CAIASSGTNTGELFF.